The clone carrying this T cell receptor (beta chain) was found a few times. V was shortened by 3 bases and J by 4 bases, with 10 bases between the two germline ends. CDR3 length equals 14 residues. Germline CDR1 is SGHTA and CDR2 is FQGNSA. The data derive from a study of blood T cell repertoires in COVID-19. About the study: Specimens from acute and convalescent COVID-19 originated in the United States, Italy and Spain. Sources were T cells, B-cell-depleted T cells, or PBMCs; the material itself was cDNA or gDNA.

Per the original methods: Nucleated cell counts were estimated from reference gene primer amplification. This table comes from immunoSEQ multiplex PCR, and its TCRdb copy is limited to in-frame clones, with some not included. For V, J and clone size, that table is used; D and trimming come from the DNA. The repertoire has some 130,000 clones, 81% of them found once; the top ten carry almost 8.5%. Sequencing was performed on peripheral blood. This receptor was taken from a woman aged 60-75 years with active or convalescent COVID-19. The chain carries TRBV7-2 and TRBJ1-5; TRBD1 is a possible D gene (6 bases). DNA of the CDR3: TGTGCCAGCAGCTTGGTAGGGGGTAATCAGCCCCAGCATTTT. Translated: CASSLVGGNQPQHF.